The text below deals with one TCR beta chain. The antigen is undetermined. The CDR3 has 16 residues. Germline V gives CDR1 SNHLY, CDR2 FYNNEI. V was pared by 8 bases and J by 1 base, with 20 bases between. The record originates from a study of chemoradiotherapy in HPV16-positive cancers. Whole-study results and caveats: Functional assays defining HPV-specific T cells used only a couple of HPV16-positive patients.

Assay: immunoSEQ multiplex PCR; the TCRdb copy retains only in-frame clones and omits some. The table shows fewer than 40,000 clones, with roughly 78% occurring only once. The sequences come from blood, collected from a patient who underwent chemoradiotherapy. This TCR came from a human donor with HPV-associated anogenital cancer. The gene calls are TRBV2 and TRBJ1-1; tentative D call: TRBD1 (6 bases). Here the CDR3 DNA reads TGTGCCAGCGGGCGCCAGGGCGGCAGGGGGAACACTGAAGCTTTCTTT. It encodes CASGRQGGRGNTEAFF.